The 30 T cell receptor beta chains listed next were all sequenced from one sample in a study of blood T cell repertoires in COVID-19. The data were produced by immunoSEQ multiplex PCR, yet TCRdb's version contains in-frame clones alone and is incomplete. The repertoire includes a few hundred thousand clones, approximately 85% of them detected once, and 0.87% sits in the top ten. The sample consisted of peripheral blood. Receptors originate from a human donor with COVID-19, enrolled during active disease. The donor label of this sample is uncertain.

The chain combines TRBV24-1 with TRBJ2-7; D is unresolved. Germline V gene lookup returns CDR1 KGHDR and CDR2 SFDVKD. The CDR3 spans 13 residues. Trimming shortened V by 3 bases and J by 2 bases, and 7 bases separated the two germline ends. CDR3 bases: TGTGCCACCAGTGATCCAGGAACCTACGAGCAGTACTTC. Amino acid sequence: CATSDPGTYEQYF.

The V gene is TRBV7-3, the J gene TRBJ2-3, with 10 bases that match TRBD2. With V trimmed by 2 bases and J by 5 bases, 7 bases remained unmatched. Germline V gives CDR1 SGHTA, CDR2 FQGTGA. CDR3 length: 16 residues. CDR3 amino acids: CASSLVLAGAQDTQYF. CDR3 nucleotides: TGTGCCAGCAGCTTAGTCCTAGCGGGAGCTCAAGATACGCAGTATTTT.

CDR3 region: CASRQNPGKNTIYF. DNA of the CDR3: TGTGCCAGCAGACAGAACCCGGGGAAAAACACCATATATTTT. J is TRBJ1-3 and V is TRBV28; D remains ambiguous. This CDR3 region has 14 residues. Germline CDR1 is MDHEN and CDR2 is SYDVKM. Deletions cut 6 bases from V and 6 bases from J, with 15 bases between.

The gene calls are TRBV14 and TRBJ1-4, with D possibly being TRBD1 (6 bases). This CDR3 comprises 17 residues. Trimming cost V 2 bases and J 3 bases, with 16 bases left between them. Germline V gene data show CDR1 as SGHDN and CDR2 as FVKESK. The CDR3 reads CASSQRPLGAANEKLFF. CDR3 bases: TGTGCCAGCAGCCAAAGACCCTTGGGGGCGGCTAATGAAAAACTGTTTTTT. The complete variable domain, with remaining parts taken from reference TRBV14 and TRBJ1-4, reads EAGVTQFPSHSVIEKGQTVTLRCDPISGHDNLYWYRRVMGKEIKFLLHFVKESKQDESGMPNNRFLAERTGGTYSTLKVQPAELEDSGVYFCASSQRPLGAANEKLFFGSGTQLSVL.

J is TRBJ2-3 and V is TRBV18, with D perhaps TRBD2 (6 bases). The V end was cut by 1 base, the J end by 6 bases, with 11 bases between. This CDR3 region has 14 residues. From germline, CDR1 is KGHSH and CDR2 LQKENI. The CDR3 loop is CASSPQRAGDTQYF. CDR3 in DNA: TGTGCCAGCTCACCACAGCGGGCTGGGGATACGCAGTATTTT.

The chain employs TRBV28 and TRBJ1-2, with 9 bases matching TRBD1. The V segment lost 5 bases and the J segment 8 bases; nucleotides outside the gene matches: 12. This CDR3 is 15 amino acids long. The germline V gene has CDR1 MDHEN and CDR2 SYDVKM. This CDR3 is CASSITGTGYRGYTF. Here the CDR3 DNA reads TGTGCCAGCAGTATAACCGGGACAGGGTATCGGGGCTACACCTTC.

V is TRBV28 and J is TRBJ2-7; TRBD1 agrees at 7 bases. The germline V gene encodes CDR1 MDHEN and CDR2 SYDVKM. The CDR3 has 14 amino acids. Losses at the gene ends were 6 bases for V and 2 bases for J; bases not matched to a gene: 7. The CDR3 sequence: CASRPPTGTYEQYF. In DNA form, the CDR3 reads TGTGCCAGCAGACCTCCGACAGGGACCTACGAGCAGTACTTC.

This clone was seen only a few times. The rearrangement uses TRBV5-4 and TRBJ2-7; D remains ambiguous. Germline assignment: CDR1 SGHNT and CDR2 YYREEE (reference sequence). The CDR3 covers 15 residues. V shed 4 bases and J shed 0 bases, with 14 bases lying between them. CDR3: CASSPRPASSYEQYF. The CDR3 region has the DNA TGTGCCAGCAGCCCGCGGCCGGCAAGCTCCTACGAGCAGTACTTC.

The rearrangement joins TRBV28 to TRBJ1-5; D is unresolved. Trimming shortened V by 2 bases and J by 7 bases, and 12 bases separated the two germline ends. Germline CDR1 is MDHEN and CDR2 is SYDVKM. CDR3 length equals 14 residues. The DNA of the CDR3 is TGTGCCAGCAGTTTAATGGATGGAGGACAGCCCCAGCATTTT. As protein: CASSLMDGGQPQHF. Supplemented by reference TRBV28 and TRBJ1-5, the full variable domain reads DVKVTQSSRYLVKRTGEKVFLECVQDMDHENMFWYRQDPGLGLRLIYFSYDVKMKEKGDIPEGYSVSREKKERFSLILESASTNQTSMYLCASSLMDGGQPQHFGDGTRLSIL.

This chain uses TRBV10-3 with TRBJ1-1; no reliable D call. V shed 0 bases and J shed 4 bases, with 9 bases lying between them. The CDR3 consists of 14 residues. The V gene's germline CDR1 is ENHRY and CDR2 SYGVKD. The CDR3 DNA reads TGTGCCATCAGTGAGTCTTTCGCGGGCACTGAAGCTTTCTTT. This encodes CAISESFAGTEAFF.

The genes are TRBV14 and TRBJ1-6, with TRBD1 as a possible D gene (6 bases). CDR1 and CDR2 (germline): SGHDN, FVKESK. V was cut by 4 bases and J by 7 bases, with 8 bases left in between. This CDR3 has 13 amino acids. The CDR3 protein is CASSPRGNSPLHF. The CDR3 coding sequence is TGTGCCAGCAGCCCCAGGGGCAATTCACCCCTCCACTTT.

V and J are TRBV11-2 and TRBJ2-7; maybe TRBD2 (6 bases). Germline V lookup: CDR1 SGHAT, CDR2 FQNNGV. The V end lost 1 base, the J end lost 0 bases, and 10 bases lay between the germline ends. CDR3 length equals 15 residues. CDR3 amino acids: CASSLVAASSYEQYF. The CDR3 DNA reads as TGTGCCAGCAGCTTAGTAGCGGCGAGCTCCTACGAGCAGTACTTC.

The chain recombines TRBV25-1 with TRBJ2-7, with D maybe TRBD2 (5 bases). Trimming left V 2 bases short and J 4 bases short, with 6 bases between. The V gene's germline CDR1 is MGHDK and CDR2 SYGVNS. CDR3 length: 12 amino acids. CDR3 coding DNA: TGTGCCAGCAGTGAACGGGGATACGAGCAGTACTTC. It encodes CASSERGYEQYF.

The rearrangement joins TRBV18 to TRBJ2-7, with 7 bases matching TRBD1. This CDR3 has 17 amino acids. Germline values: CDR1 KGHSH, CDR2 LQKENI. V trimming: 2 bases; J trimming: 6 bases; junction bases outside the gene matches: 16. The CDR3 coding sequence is TGTGCCAGCTCACCAACGGTGAGTTTAGACAGGGCTGGCGAGCAGTACTTC. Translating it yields CASSPTVSLDRAGEQYF.

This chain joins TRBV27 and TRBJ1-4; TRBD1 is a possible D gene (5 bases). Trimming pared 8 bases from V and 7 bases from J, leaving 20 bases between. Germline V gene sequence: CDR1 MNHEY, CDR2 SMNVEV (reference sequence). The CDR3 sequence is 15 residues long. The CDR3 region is CASGGGAEGREKLFF. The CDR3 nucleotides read TGTGCCAGCGGGGGGGGTGCAGAGGGACGTGAAAAACTGTTTTTT.

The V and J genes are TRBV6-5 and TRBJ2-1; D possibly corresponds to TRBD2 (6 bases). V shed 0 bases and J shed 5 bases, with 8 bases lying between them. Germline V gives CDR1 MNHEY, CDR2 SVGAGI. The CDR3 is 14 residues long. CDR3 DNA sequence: TGTGCCAGCAGTTACTCGCCTAGCGACAATGAGCAGTTCTTC. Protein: CASSYSPSDNEQFF.

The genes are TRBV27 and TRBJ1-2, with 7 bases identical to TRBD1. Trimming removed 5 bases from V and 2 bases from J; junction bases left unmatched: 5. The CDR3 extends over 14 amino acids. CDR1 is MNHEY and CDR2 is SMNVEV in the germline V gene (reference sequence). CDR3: CASSVQGVNYGYTF. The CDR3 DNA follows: TGTGCCAGCAGTGTCCAGGGGGTGAACTATGGCTACACCTTC.

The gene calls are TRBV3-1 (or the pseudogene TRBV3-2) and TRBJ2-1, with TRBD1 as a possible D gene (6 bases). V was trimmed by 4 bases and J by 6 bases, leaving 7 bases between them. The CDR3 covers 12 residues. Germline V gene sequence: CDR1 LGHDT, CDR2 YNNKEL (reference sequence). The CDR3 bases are TGTGCCAGCAGCCCAGGGGCCAATGAGCAGTTCTTC. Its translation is CASSPGANEQFF.

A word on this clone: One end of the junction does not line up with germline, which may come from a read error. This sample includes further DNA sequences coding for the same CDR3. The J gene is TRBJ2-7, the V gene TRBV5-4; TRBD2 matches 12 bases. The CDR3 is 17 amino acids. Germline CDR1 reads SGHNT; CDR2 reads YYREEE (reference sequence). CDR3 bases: TGTGCCAGCAGCCCAGCGAGACTAGCGGGAGCAGGGTACGAACAGTACTTC. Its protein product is CASSPARLAGAGYEQYF.

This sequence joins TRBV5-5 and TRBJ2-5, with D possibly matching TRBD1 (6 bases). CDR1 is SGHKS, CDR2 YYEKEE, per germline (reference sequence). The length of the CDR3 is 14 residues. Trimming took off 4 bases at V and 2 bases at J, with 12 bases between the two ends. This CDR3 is CASSPRGSQETQYF. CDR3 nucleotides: TGTGCCAGCAGCCCCAGGGGATCTCAAGAGACCCAGTACTTC.

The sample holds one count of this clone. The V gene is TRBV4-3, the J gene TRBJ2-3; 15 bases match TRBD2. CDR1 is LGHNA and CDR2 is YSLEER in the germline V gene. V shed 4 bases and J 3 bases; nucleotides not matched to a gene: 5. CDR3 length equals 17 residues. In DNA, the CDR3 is TGCGCCAGCAGCCGTCAAGGGACTAGCGGGAGGACAGATACGCAGTATTTT. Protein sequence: CASSRQGTSGRTDTQYF.

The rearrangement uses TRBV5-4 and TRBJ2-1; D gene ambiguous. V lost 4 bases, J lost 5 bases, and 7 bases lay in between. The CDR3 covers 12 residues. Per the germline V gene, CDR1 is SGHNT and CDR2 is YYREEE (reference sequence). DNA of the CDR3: TGTGCCAGCAGCGAGGTAAACAATGAGCAGTTCTTC. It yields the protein CASSEVNNEQFF.

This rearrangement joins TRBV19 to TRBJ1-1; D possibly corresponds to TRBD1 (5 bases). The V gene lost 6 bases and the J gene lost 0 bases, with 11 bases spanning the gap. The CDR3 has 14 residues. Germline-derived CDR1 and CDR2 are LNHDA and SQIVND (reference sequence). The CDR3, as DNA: TGTGCCAGTAGGCAGGGTTCAATGAACACTGAAGCTTTCTTT. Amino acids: CASRQGSMNTEAFF.

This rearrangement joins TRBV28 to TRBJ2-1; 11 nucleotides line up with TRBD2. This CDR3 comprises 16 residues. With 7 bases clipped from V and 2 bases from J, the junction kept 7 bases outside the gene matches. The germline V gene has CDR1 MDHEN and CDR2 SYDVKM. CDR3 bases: TGTGCCAGCAATAGGGCTAGCGGGAGGACCTACAATGAGCAGTTCTTC. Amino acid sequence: CASNRASGRTYNEQFF.

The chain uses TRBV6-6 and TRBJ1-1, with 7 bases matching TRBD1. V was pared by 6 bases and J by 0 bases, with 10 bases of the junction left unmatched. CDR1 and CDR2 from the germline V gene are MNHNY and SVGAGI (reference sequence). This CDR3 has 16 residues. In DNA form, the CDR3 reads TGTGCCAGCAGAATTCAGGGGGAGGTTGTGAACACTGAAGCTTTCTTT. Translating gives CASRIQGEVVNTEAFF.

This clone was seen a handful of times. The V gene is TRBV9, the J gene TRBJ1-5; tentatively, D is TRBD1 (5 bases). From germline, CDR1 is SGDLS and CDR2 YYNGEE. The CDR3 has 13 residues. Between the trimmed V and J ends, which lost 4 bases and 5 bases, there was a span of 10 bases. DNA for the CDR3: TGTGCCAGCAGCCGGGGGGTGGATCAGCCCCAGCATTTT. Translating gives CASSRGVDQPQHF.

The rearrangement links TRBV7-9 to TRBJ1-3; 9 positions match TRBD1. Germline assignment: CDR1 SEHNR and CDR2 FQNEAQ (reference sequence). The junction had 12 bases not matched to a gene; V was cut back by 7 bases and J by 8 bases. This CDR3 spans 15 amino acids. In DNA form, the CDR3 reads TGTGCCAGCACCCCCGAGGGACAGGGAGGACACACCATATATTTT. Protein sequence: CASTPEGQGGHTIYF. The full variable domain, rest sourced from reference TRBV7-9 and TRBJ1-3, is DTGVSQNPRHKITKRGQNVTFRCDPISEHNRLYWYRQTLGQGPEFLTYFQNEAQLEKSRLLSDRFSAERPKGSFSTLEIQRTEQGDSAMYLCASTPEGQGGHTIYFGEGSWLTVV.

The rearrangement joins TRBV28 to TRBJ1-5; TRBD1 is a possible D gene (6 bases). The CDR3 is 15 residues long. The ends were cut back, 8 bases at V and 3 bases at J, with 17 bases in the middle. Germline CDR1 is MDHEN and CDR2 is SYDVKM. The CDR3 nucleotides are TGTGCCAGCGTTAGACAGGAACTCTACAATCAGCCCCAGCATTTT. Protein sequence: CASVRQELYNQPQHF.

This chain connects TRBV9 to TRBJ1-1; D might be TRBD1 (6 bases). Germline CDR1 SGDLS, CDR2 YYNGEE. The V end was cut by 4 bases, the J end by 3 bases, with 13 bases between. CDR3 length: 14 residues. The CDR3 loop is CASSSRQDYTEAFF. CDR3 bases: TGTGCCAGCAGCTCCCGACAGGACTACACTGAAGCTTTCTTT.

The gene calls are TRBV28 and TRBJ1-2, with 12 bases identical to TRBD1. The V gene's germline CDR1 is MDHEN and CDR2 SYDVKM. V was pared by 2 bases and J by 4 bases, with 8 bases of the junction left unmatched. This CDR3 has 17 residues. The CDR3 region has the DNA TGTGCCAGCAGTTTACTGGGACAGGGGGCATGGTTCTATGGCTACACCTTC. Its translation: CASSLLGQGAWFYGYTF.